Detailed here is one T cell receptor beta chain. The repertoire was sequenced with immunoSEQ multiplex PCR; TCRdb's copy has only in-frame clones and lacks some. Of 200,000 or so clones listed, around four fifths are singletons. The entry originates in a study of blood T cell repertoires in COVID-19. For the study at large: T cells, B-cell-depleted T cells, or PBMCs provided the cDNA or gDNA that served as material.

Germline V gene sequence: CDR1 GTSNPN, CDR2 SVGIG (reference sequence). The V gene lost 4 bases and the J gene lost 3 bases, with 12 bases spanning the gap. The CDR3 is 13 residues long. This receptor was taken from a man in his 60s with COVID-19, enrolled during active disease. The sequenced material came from peripheral blood. V and J are TRBV30 and TRBJ1-2, with D possibly being TRBD1 (5 bases). The CDR3 DNA follows: TGTGCCTGGATCCGTCGGGGGTACTATGGCTACACCTTC. Amino acids: CAWIRRGYYGYTF.